The clone carrying this T cell receptor (beta chain) came up a few times. The antigen is unknown. Germline-derived CDR1 and CDR2 are SGHRS and YFSETQ. The V and J ends lost 4 bases and 2 bases respectively, with 9 bases between them. This CDR3 is 13 amino acids long. TCRdb used MiXCR to reprocess the 5' RACE reads, holding one entry per CDR3 protein. The repertoire holds about 530,000 distinct CDR3 sequences, approximately 14% seen once, with about 0.4% in the top ten. These data originate in a study of identical twins. Study results and caveats: Twin-shared out-of-frame alpha sequences showed excess low generation probability. Cross-sectional statistics, not tracking of the same donors, supported the conclusions.

These records were also assigned to another study, of yellow fever vaccine responses in identical twins. Turning to that study: After vaccination, twins' T cell response reportedly seemed partly convergent, partly personalized.

The chain carries TRBV5-1 and TRBJ2-5; a weak D match, TRBD1 (6 bases). The specimen was CD4+ T cells sorted from blood. This sequence was found in a woman younger than 30 in good health. The CDR3 DNA reads as TGCGCCAGCAGCATAGGACAGCAAGAGACCCAGTACTTC. Encoded protein: CASSIGQQETQYF.